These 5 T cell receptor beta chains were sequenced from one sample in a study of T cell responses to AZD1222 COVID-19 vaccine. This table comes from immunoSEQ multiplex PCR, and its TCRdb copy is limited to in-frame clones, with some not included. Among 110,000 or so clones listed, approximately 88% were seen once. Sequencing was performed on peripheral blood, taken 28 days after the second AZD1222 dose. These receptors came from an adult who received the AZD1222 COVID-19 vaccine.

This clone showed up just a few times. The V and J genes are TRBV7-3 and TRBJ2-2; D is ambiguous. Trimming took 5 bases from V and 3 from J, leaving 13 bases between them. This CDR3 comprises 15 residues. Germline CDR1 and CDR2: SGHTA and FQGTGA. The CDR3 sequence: CASSPNGPDTGELFF. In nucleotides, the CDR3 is TGTGCCAGCAGCCCTAACGGACCGGACACCGGGGAGCTGTTTTTT.

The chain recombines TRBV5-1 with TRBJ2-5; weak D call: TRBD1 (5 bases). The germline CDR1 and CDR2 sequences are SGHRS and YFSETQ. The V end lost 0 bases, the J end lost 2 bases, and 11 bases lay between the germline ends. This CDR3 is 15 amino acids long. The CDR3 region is CASSLADRSQETQYF. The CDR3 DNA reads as TGCGCCAGCAGCTTGGCAGACAGATCACAAGAGACCCAGTACTTC.

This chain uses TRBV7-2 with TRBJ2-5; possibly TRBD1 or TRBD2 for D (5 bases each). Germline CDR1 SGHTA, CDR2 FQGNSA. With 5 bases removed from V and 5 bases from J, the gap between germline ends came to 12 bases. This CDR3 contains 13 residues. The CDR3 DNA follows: TGTGCCAGCAGCCTTCGGGGCAGGGAGACCCAGTACTTC. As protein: CASSLRGRETQYF.

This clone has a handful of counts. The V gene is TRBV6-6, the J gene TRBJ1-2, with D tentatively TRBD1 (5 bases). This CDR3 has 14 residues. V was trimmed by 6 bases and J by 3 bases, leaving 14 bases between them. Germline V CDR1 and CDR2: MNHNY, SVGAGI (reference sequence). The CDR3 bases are TGTGCCAGCAGACACACGAGGGGAGACTATGGCTACACCTTC. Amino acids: CASRHTRGDYGYTF.

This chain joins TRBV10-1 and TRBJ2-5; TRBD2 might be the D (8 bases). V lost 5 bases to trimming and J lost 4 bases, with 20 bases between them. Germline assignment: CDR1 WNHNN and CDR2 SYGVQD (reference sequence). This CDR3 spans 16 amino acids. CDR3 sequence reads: CASSLGGGGRGETQYF. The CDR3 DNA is TGCGCCAGCAGTCTAGGGGGCGGGGGGAGAGGAGAGACCCAGTACTTC.